This T cell receptor (beta chain) was obtained from a study of T cells in women clearing cervical HPV infection. Across the study: Control women cleared a single incident HPV16 infection within 12 months. Blood came at first lesion visit for cases, post-clearance for controls.

All donors had a single incident cervical HPV16 infection, not prevalent. Data came from immunoSEQ multiplex PCR; TCRdb stores just in-frame clones and leaves some out. The table for this sample gives approximately 38,000 clones. With respect to this clone: The sequenced fragment ends 3 residues before the CDR3 boundary, so the rest is inferred from the germline J gene.

Deletions cut 2 bases from V and 0 bases from J, with 11 bases between. CDR1 and CDR2 (germline): MNHEY, SVGEGT. This CDR3 region has 15 residues. This receptor was obtained from a woman between 18 and 70 years old with a cervical HPV16 infection that either progressed to CIN3+ or cleared (not recorded which). V gene TRBV6-2 or TRBV6-3 combines with J gene TRBJ2-7; D is perhaps TRBD2 (6 bases). The sequenced sample consisted of blood buffy coat. The covered CDR3 bases are TGTGCCAGCAGTTACACTCCGGGACTCTCCTACGAG. Translation: CASSYTPGLSYE. The entire CDR3 is CASSYTPGLSYEQYF.